The rows below give T cell receptor beta chains drawn from one sample of a study of blood T cell repertoires in COVID-19. The method was immunoSEQ multiplex PCR; TCRdb's version includes in-frame clones alone and lacks a portion of them. Among some 100,000 clones, around 86% were seen once, and the ten largest hold over 9%. The specimen was peripheral blood. All receptors derive from a man aged 50-60 years with acute or convalescent COVID-19. The CDR3 runs from the conserved cysteine through the conserved F or W. D genes are given only for firm matches. Clone size, where shown, is once, few, many, or a class for clones that have expanded.

V gene	D gene	clone size	J gene	CDR3 protein	CDR3 DNA
TRBV2	.	.	TRBJ1-2	CASTRASFNYGYTF	TGTGCCAGCACGCGGGCCTCATTTAACTATGGCTACACCTTC
TRBV3-1/TRBV3-2	TRBD2	.	TRBJ2-1	CASSQERTSGNVHEQFF	TGTGCCAGCAGCCAAGAGAGGACTAGCGGGAATGTACATGAGCAGTTCTTC
TRBV21-1	.	.	TRBJ2-7	CASRGLDRATKGSYEQYF	TGTGCCAGCAGGGGACTGGACAGGGCCACTAAGGGATCCTACGAGCAGTACTTC
TRBV7-9	TRBD1	.	TRBJ1-2	CASSRSTGGAYGYTF	TGTGCCAGCAGCCGCTCAACAGGGGGCGCCTATGGCTACACCTTC
TRBV11-2	.	.	TRBJ1-1	CASSHQGYPEAFF	TGTGCCAGCAGCCACCAGGGATATCCTGAAGCTTTCTTT
TRBV25-1	.	.	TRBJ1-3	CASSEYLTGTIYF	TGTGCCAGCAGTGAATATCTAACAGGCACCATATATTTT
TRBV4-1	.	.	TRBJ1-2	CASSQPTGNYGYTF	TGCGCCAGCAGCCAGCCGACAGGAAACTATGGCTACACCTTC
TRBV5-1	TRBD2	.	TRBJ2-1	CASSLELAGGHNEQFF	TGCGCCAGCAGCTTGGAGCTTGCGGGAGGGCACAATGAGCAGTTCTTC
TRBV2	.	.	TRBJ1-1	CASTPGGGRFEAFF	TGTGCCAGTACGCCTGGGGGGGGTCGATTTGAAGCTTTCTTT
TRBV18	.	.	TRBJ1-2	CASSPGLTENYGYTF	TGTGCCAGCTCACCCGGACTGACGGAAAACTATGGCTACACCTTC
TRBV6-5	.	.	TRBJ1-2	CASSYSPGANYGYTF	TGTGCCAGCAGTTACTCTCCGGGAGCTAACTATGGCTACACCTTC
TRBV29-1	TRBD1	.	TRBJ2-5	CSVEGEGTGGLETQYF	TGCAGCGTTGAAGGCGAGGGGACAGGGGGTTTGGAGACCCAGTACTTC
TRBV6-4	TRBD2	.	TRBJ2-7	CASNLRQGLATYEQYF	TGTGCCAGCAACCTGAGACAGGGACTAGCGACCTACGAGCAGTACTTC
TRBV29-1	TRBD2	.	TRBJ2-3	CSAGLAGDTQYF	TGCAGCGCTGGACTAGCGGGAGATACGCAGTATTTT
TRBV5-6	.	.	TRBJ1-3	CASSSRQGSGNTIYF	TGTGCCAGCAGCTCGCGTCAGGGATCTGGAAACACCATATATTTT
TRBV24-1	.	.	TRBJ1-2	CATSETGALSYGYTF	TGTGCCACCAGTGAAACAGGTGCACTCTCTTATGGCTACACCTTC
TRBV10-1	TRBD2	.	TRBJ2-3	CASSDKRLTSGPTDTQYF	TGCGCCAGCAGTGATAAGCGGTTGACTAGCGGACCCACAGATACGCAGTATTTT
TRBV27	.	.	TRBJ2-1	CASSRPGSEQFF	TGTGCCAGCAGTCGGCCAGGCTCTGAGCAGTTCTTC
TRBV18	.	few	TRBJ2-1	CASSGTSSYNEQFF	TGTGCCAGCTCTGGGACAAGCTCCTACAATGAGCAGTTCTTC
TRBV5-1	TRBD1	few	TRBJ2-7	CASRPTGGSYEQYF	TGCGCCAGCAGACCAACAGGGGGCTCCTACGAGCAGTACTTC
TRBV10-3	TRBD1	.	TRBJ2-1	CAISETGRGSDNEQFF	TGTGCCATCAGTGAAACGGGCAGGGGGTCCGACAATGAGCAGTTCTTC
TRBV5-1	.	.	TRBJ1-6	CASSRWTAQSPLHF	TGCGCCAGCAGCCGTTGGACAGCTCAGTCACCCCTCCACTTT
TRBV7-8	TRBD2	once	TRBJ2-5	CASSPTTSGRGRETQYF	TGTGCCAGCAGCCCGACGACTAGCGGGAGGGGAAGAGAGACCCAGTACTTC
TRBV5-1	TRBD2	.	TRBJ2-7	CASSLLAGVNSYEQYF	TGCGCCAGCAGCTTACTAGCGGGGGTTAATAGCTACGAGCAGTACTTC
TRBV5-5	TRBD2	.	TRBJ2-7	CASSPGLAGNEQYF	TGTGCCAGCAGCCCGGGACTAGCTGGGAACGAGCAGTACTTC
TRBV29-1	TRBD1	.	TRBJ2-5	CSVEKGTGRAQETQYF	TGCAGCGTTGAAAAGGGGACAGGGAGGGCCCAAGAGACCCAGTACTTC
TRBV2	TRBD1	.	TRBJ1-3	CASNTGAGNTIYF	TGTGCCAGCAATACAGGGGCTGGAAACACCATATATTTT
TRBV5-4	.	.	TRBJ2-7	CASSKGGDLEQYF	TGTGCCAGCAGCAAAGGAGGGGACCTCGAGCAGTACTTC
TRBV30	.	.	TRBJ1-1	CAWRWADRAFF	TGTGCCTGGAGGTGGGCAGACCGGGCTTTCTTT
TRBV30	TRBD1	.	TRBJ1-6	CAWSARQGAGDNSPLHF	TGTGCCTGGAGTGCCCGACAGGGGGCAGGAGATAATTCACCCCTCCACTTT
TRBV5-6	.	.	TRBJ2-7	CASSLRSTGAYEQYF	TGTGCCAGCAGCTTGAGGAGTACCGGTGCCTACGAGCAGTACTTC
TRBV18	.	.	TRBJ1-2	CASSPDRQGTVYGYTF	TGTGCCAGCTCACCGGACCGTCAGGGAACCGTCTATGGCTACACCTTC
TRBV9	.	few	TRBJ2-7	CASSRRDISSYEQYF	TGTGCCAGCAGCCGCAGAGACATAAGCTCCTACGAGCAGTACTTC
TRBV6-6	TRBD1	.	TRBJ1-1	CASSSTGGNTEAFF	TGTGCCAGCAGTTCTACAGGGGGTAACACTGAAGCTTTCTTT
TRBV24-1	.	.	TRBJ1-5	CATSDPGSNQPQHF	TGTGCCACCAGTGATCCAGGGAGCAATCAGCCCCAGCATTTT